Presented here are 9 T cell receptor beta chains from one specimen sequenced in a study of blood T cell repertoires in COVID-19. TCRdb keeps only in-frame clones here, not all; method: immunoSEQ multiplex PCR. The sample carries under 250,000 clones, roughly nine tenths recorded once. Material: peripheral blood. Every receptor here comes from a man aged 18 to 35 with active or convalescent COVID-19.

The genes are TRBV5-4 and TRBJ2-4; tentatively, D is TRBD2 (6 bases). CDR1 SGHNT and CDR2 YYREEE come from the germline V gene (reference sequence). The CDR3 loop spans 15 amino acids. The V gene lost 4 bases and the J gene lost 1 base, with 12 bases spanning the gap. In DNA form, the CDR3 reads TGTGCCAGCAGCCCTGGACTACTGGCCAAAAACATTCAGTACTTC. Its protein product is CASSPGLLAKNIQYF.

This sequence joins TRBV21-1 and TRBJ1-4. TRBV21-1 is labeled a pseudogene. This CDR3 spans 13 amino acids. The CDR3: CARRRGLGEKLFF. The CDR3 DNA is TGTGCTCGTCGGAGGGGATTGGGTGAAAAACTGTTTTTT.

The rearrangement uses TRBV7-2 and TRBJ2-1, with 9 bases that match TRBD2. J gave up 7 bases and V 1 base, and 8 bases lay outside the gene matches. Germline CDR1 reads SGHTA; CDR2 reads FQGNSA. CDR3 length equals 16 residues. In nucleotides, the CDR3 is TGTGCCAGCAGCTTAGTGAGGCGGGGGGGCAAGAATGAGCAGTTCTTC. Its protein is CASSLVRRGGKNEQFF.

The chain carries TRBV7-3 and TRBJ2-1; perhaps TRBD2 as D (5 bases). Germline V gives CDR1 SGHTA, CDR2 FQGTGA. With 5 bases removed from V and 0 bases from J, the gap between germline ends came to 11 bases. This CDR3 contains 15 residues. For the CDR3, the DNA is TGTGCCAGCAGCCTTAGCGCAAGCTCCTACAATGAGCAGTTCTTC. This gives the protein CASSLSASSYNEQFF.

V gene TRBV5-1 combines with J gene TRBJ2-1; tentatively, D is TRBD1 (5 bases). Germline CDR1 is SGHRS and CDR2 is YFSETQ. The CDR3 spans 13 residues. The germline V and J ends were trimmed by 4 bases and 6 bases, with 11 bases remaining between them. CDR3 amino acids: CASSRTGPNEQFF. CDR3 sequence (DNA): TGCGCCAGCAGCCGTACAGGACCCAATGAGCAGTTCTTC.

This chain joins TRBV30 and TRBJ1-6; possible D gene TRBD1, 5 bases. V gave up 0 bases and J gave up 8 bases, with 14 bases separating them. Germline V lookup: CDR1 GTSNPN, CDR2 SVGIG (reference sequence). This CDR3 contains 15 residues. CDR3 coding DNA: TGTGCCTGGAGTGTACCCCCAGGGAGGGATTCACCCCTCCACTTT. It is translated as CAWSVPPGRDSPLHF.

The rearrangement uses TRBV2 and TRBJ2-5; 11 bases are a match to TRBD2. Germline CDR1 SNHLY, CDR2 FYNNEI. The CDR3 consists of 14 residues. Trimming took 6 bases from V and 5 from J; bases not matched to a gene: 5. CDR3 region: CASSDTSGGETQYF. In DNA, the CDR3 is TGTGCCAGCAGCGATACTAGCGGGGGCGAGACCCAGTACTTC. Variable domain in full (rest from reference TRBV2 and TRBJ2-5): EPEVTQTPSHQVTQMGQEVILRCVPISNHLYFYWYRQILGQKVEFLVSFYNNEISEKSEIFDDQFSVERPDGSNFTLKIRSTKLEDSAMYFCASSDTSGGETQYFGPGTRLLVL.

The chain joins TRBV29-1 to TRBJ1-1; weak D call: TRBD1 (6 bases). Looked up from germline, CDR1 is SQVTM and CDR2 is ANQGSEA. The CDR3 extends over 12 amino acids. The V end was cut by 0 bases, the J end by 10 bases, with 12 bases between. CDR3 in amino acids: CSVEDRGGGAFF. As DNA, the CDR3 is TGCAGCGTTGAAGATCGGGGAGGGGGAGCTTTCTTT.

The sample holds one count of this clone. The genes are TRBV28 and TRBJ1-5; D remains unclear. This CDR3 region has 15 residues. V lost 8 bases and J lost 3, with 17 bases in between. Germline loops: CDR1 MDHEN, CDR2 SYDVKM. CDR3 residues: CASGDRRIDNQPQHF. CDR3 bases: TGTGCCAGCGGGGATAGGAGGATAGACAATCAGCCCCAGCATTTT.